The subject of this entry is one T cell receptor beta chain. Only in-frame clones appear in the TCRdb table, and some are missing; sequencing was by immunoSEQ multiplex PCR. Among around 150,000 clones listed, under 80% were seen once. The sample belongs to a study of blood T cell repertoires in COVID-19. Between the trimmed V and J ends, which lost 0 bases and 0 bases, there was a span of 11 bases. This CDR3 has 17 amino acids. The germline CDR1 and CDR2 sequences are MNHNS and SASEGT. The sequenced sample was peripheral blood. The V call is TRBV6-1, the J call TRBJ1-4; the D gene is possibly TRBD1 (6 bases). The source of this sequence is a man in his 70s with acute or convalescent COVID-19. CDR3 residues: CASSEATGRATNEKLFF. CDR3 sequence (DNA): TGTGCCAGCAGTGAAGCTACAGGGAGGGCAACTAATGAAAAACTGTTTTTT.